The 22 T cell receptor beta chains given below trace back to one sample, sequenced in a study of blood T cell repertoires in COVID-19. The protocol was immunoSEQ multiplex PCR, while the TCRdb copy is restricted to in-frame clones and leaves out a portion. The data show around 90,000 clones, with about 92% seen just once and roughly 6.6% held by the top ten. Sequenced: peripheral blood. The receptor source for this set is a woman aged 55-75 years with active COVID-19.

This clone has only one observation. The chain links TRBV20-1 to TRBJ2-1; D might be TRBD2 (6 bases). V gave up 3 bases and J gave up 6 bases, with 15 bases separating them. The CDR3 is made up of 14 amino acids. Looked up from germline, CDR1 is DFQATT and CDR2 is SNEGSKA (reference sequence). The CDR3 loop is CSASLLATRNEQFF. The CDR3 DNA follows: TGCAGTGCTAGTCTCCTAGCGACGCGCAATGAGCAGTTCTTC.

V is TRBV3-1 (or the pseudogene TRBV3-2) and J is TRBJ1-1; 7 bases match TRBD1. V lost 0 bases, J lost 3 bases, and 7 bases stayed unmatched. This CDR3 comprises 16 residues. In germline, CDR1 is LGHDT, CDR2 YNNKEL (reference sequence). The DNA of the CDR3 is TGTGCCAGCAGCCAAGATAGGGGGCCCTGGGACACTGAAGCTTTCTTT. It translates to CASSQDRGPWDTEAFF.

The chain couples TRBV7-9 to TRBJ2-1; D ambiguous. Trimming removed 0 bases from V and 0 bases from J, with 12 bases in between. Looked up from germline, CDR1 is SEHNR and CDR2 is FQNEAQ (reference sequence). The CDR3 is 17 residues long. DNA of the CDR3: TGTGCCAGCAGCTTAGCCTATATTTCGAGCTCCTACAATGAGCAGTTCTTC. Translation: CASSLAYISSSYNEQFF.

This rearrangement joins TRBV28 to TRBJ1-3; no clear D gene. The CDR3 covers 15 residues. The germline V and J ends were trimmed by 2 bases and 0 bases, with 8 bases remaining between them. Germline lookup yields CDR1 MDHEN and CDR2 SYDVKM. CDR3 in amino acids: CASSLQAGSGNTIYF. The DNA for the CDR3 is TGTGCCAGCAGTTTACAGGCCGGCTCTGGAAACACCATATATTTT.

This sequence joins TRBV3-1 (or the pseudogene TRBV3-2) and TRBJ2-2, with D maybe TRBD1 (6 bases). In germline, CDR1 is LGHDT, CDR2 YNNKEL (reference sequence). This CDR3 is 15 amino acids long. V was shortened by 6 bases and J by 4 bases, with 15 bases between the two germline ends. The CDR3: CASSHRDLGTGELFF. The CDR3 DNA sequence: TGTGCCAGCAGTCACAGGGATTTGGGCACCGGGGAGCTGTTTTTT.

The rearrangement joins TRBV27 to TRBJ2-3; 8 nucleotides agree with TRBD1. Germline values: CDR1 MNHEY, CDR2 SMNVEV (reference sequence). With 5 bases clipped from V and 2 bases from J, the junction kept 9 bases outside the gene matches. This CDR3 is 16 amino acids long. The CDR3 region is CASSTRQGSTTDTQYF. The CDR3 DNA reads TGTGCCAGCAGTACTCGACAGGGGTCAACCACAGATACGCAGTATTTT.

This chain joins TRBV4-1 and TRBJ2-1; 8 bases map to TRBD2. Germline V gives CDR1 MGHRA, CDR2 YSYEKL. CDR3 length: 16 amino acids. With V trimmed by 5 bases and J by 10 bases, 16 bases remained unmatched. Here the CDR3 reads CASSKSGGSLGDEQFF. The CDR3 DNA reads TGCGCCAGCAGCAAGAGCGGGGGAAGCCTCGGGGACGAGCAGTTCTTC.

The genes are TRBV6-2 or TRBV6-3 and TRBJ2-5; D perhaps matches TRBD2 (6 bases). In germline, CDR1 is MNHEY, CDR2 SVGEGT. The V and J ends lost 4 bases and 5 bases respectively, with 17 bases between them. There are 15 residues in the CDR3. The CDR3 spells CASSSEGGRMETQYF. The CDR3 bases are TGTGCCAGCAGTTCCGAAGGAGGGAGGATGGAGACCCAGTACTTC.

The chain links TRBV28 to TRBJ1-3; D may be TRBD1 (5 bases). Trimming pared 1 base from V and 4 bases from J, leaving 14 bases between. The CDR3 covers 16 residues. Germline CDR1 and CDR2: MDHEN and SYDVKM. The CDR3 bases are TGTGCCAGCAGTTTATTCGTGGCAGGGTCCGGAAACACCATATATTTT. Translated: CASSLFVAGSGNTIYF. Together with reference TRBV28 and TRBJ1-3, the CDR3 gives the full variable domain: DVKVTQSSRYLVKRTGEKVFLECVQDMDHENMFWYRQDPGLGLRLIYFSYDVKMKEKGDIPEGYSVSREKKERFSLILESASTNQTSMYLCASSLFVAGSGNTIYFGEGSWLTVV.

The V and J genes are TRBV2 and TRBJ1-6; D not resolved. Trimming took 5 bases from V and 7 from J, leaving 12 bases between them. Germline values: CDR1 SNHLY, CDR2 FYNNEI. This CDR3 is built from 14 residues. The CDR3: CASSPEGGNSPLHF. CDR3 DNA: TGTGCCAGCAGTCCTGAAGGAGGAAATTCACCCCTCCACTTT.

The chain is built from TRBV3-1 (or the pseudogene TRBV3-2) and TRBJ1-6; D unclear. The ends were cut back, 0 bases at V and 7 bases at J, with 4 bases in the middle. The CDR3 is 13 amino acids. The germline V gene has CDR1 LGHDT and CDR2 YNNKEL (reference sequence). CDR3 nucleotides: TGTGCCAGCAGCCAAGACCAGAATTCACCCCTCCACTTT. It encodes CASSQDQNSPLHF.

The chain combines TRBV5-1 with TRBJ1-2, with 9 nucleotides matching TRBD1. Germline-derived CDR1 and CDR2 are SGHRS and YFSETQ. V shed 2 bases, J shed 4 bases, and the junction held 12 bases outside the gene matches. This CDR3 is 17 amino acids long. The CDR3 DNA is TGCGCCAGCAGCTTTTACAGGGGGCGCGGTACTATCTATGGCTACACCTTC. Amino acid sequence: CASSFYRGRGTIYGYTF.

This chain connects TRBV27 to TRBJ1-5; D not certain. The CDR3 consists of 16 residues. Germline CDR1 reads MNHEY; CDR2 reads SMNVEV (reference sequence). V lost 3 bases and J 0 bases, leaving 12 bases between the germline ends. For the CDR3, the DNA is TGTGCCAGCAGTTTGAGAGGGCAATATAGCAATCAGCCCCAGCATTTT. Its translation: CASSLRGQYSNQPQHF.

This chain uses TRBV5-6 with TRBJ2-5; weak D call: TRBD1 (6 bases). CDR1 and CDR2 (germline): SGHDT, YYEEEE. The V and J ends lost 0 bases and 4 bases respectively, with 7 bases between them. The CDR3 is made up of 13 amino acids. The CDR3 here is CASSLGGGETQYF. DNA for the CDR3: TGTGCCAGCAGCTTGGGAGGGGGAGAGACCCAGTACTTC.

V gene TRBV28 combines with J gene TRBJ2-7, with a weak D call TRBD2 (6 bases). Germline V gene lookup returns CDR1 MDHEN and CDR2 SYDVKM. Trimming pared 2 bases from V and 4 bases from J, leaving 12 bases between. CDR3 length equals 14 residues. The CDR3 spells CASSLRGLRYEQYF. CDR3 DNA sequence: TGTGCCAGCAGTTTACGGGGACTCAGATACGAGCAGTACTTC. The whole variable domain, filled in from reference TRBV28 and TRBJ2-7, reads DVKVTQSSRYLVKRTGEKVFLECVQDMDHENMFWYRQDPGLGLRLIYFSYDVKMKEKGDIPEGYSVSREKKERFSLILESASTNQTSMYLCASSLRGLRYEQYFGPGTRLTVT.

This clone has a single count. The rearrangement uses TRBV11-3 and TRBJ2-7, with a possible D match to TRBD2 (5 bases). V was cut by 5 bases and J by 3 bases, with 8 bases left in between. Looked up from germline, CDR1 is SGHNT and CDR2 is YENEEA. CDR3 size: 12 residues. The CDR3 here is CASSPRGYEQYF. DNA for the CDR3: TGTGCCAGCAGCCCACGGGGCTACGAGCAGTACTTC.

The V and J genes are TRBV20-1 and TRBJ2-5; TRBD2 aligns across 8 bases. Germline trimming cut 3 bases from V and 5 bases from J; bases unmatched to any gene: 5. This CDR3 has 13 residues. In germline, CDR1 is DFQATT, CDR2 SNEGSKA (reference sequence). In DNA, the CDR3 is TGCAGTGCTAGTAAGACTAGCGATGAGACCCAGTACTTC. Its protein is CSASKTSDETQYF.

The rearrangement links TRBV12-3 or TRBV12-4 to TRBJ1-1, with D possibly being TRBD1 (6 bases). The length of the CDR3 is 11 residues. Trimming removed 3 bases at V and 8 bases at J, with 7 bases between. The CDR3 reads CASSFRGEAFF. CDR3 bases: TGTGCCAGCAGTTTTAGGGGGGAAGCTTTCTTT.

This rearrangement joins TRBV6-2 or TRBV6-3 to TRBJ1-5; D is undetermined. The CDR3 is 13 amino acids. Germline loops: CDR1 MNHEY, CDR2 SVGEGT. V was trimmed by 6 bases and J by 7 bases, leaving 13 bases between them. CDR3 sequence: CASSPGVVQPQHF. The CDR3 nucleotides read TGTGCCAGCAGCCCCGGGGTGGTGCAGCCCCAGCATTTT.

V usage is TRBV2 and J usage is TRBJ2-1; 10 bases are shared with TRBD2. The germline V gene encodes CDR1 SNHLY and CDR2 FYNNEI. Trimming cost V 4 bases and J 0 bases; bases outside gene matches: 0. The CDR3 loop spans 15 amino acids. CDR3 region: CASSASGGSYNEQFF. The CDR3 bases are TGTGCCAGCAGTGCTAGCGGGGGCTCCTACAATGAGCAGTTCTTC. The complete variable domain, with remaining parts taken from reference TRBV2 and TRBJ2-1, reads EPEVTQTPSHQVTQMGQEVILRCVPISNHLYFYWYRQILGQKVEFLVSFYNNEISEKSEIFDDQFSVERPDGSNFTLKIRSTKLEDSAMYFCASSASGGSYNEQFFGPGTRLTVL.

The V gene is TRBV6-5, the J gene TRBJ1-2; 7 positions agree with TRBD1. V was clipped by 6 bases and J by 6 bases; unmatched bases: 10. The germline V gene has CDR1 MNHEY and CDR2 SVGAGI. The CDR3 totals 14 residues. For the CDR3, the DNA is TGTGCCAGCAGCTACGACAGGGTCGGTCATGGCTACACCTTC. It translates to CASSYDRVGHGYTF.

This chain connects TRBV11-3 to TRBJ1-1, with 8 bases matching TRBD1. Germline lookup yields CDR1 SGHNT and CDR2 YENEEA. Unmatched junction bases numbered 20, after V lost 4 bases and J lost 1 base. There are 20 residues in the CDR3. The CDR3 sequence is CASSSRTRGQGSGENTEAFF. CDR3 DNA: TGTGCCAGCAGCTCGAGAACACGTGGACAGGGAAGCGGCGAGAACACTGAAGCTTTCTTT.